This passage covers 10 T cell receptor beta chains from one sample sequenced in a study of T cell responses to AZD1222 COVID-19 vaccine. This table comes from immunoSEQ multiplex PCR, and its TCRdb copy is limited to in-frame clones, with some not included. The table records over 90,000 clones, over 75% of them present only once. Specimen: peripheral blood, collected 28 days after the second AZD1222 dose. The source is an adult who received the AZD1222 COVID-19 vaccine.

This chain uses TRBV9 with TRBJ2-3; tentatively, D is TRBD2 (7 bases). There are 16 residues in the CDR3. V dropped 5 bases and J dropped 0 bases, with 16 bases sitting between them. Germline V lookup: CDR1 SGDLS, CDR2 YYNGEE. CDR3 sequence (DNA): TGTGCCAGCAGTTTTAGAGGGGGGGCGAGCACAGATACGCAGTATTTT. It translates to CASSFRGGASTDTQYF.

The chain is built from TRBV30 and TRBJ1-1; tentatively, D is TRBD1 (6 bases). Germline V gene lookup returns CDR1 GTSNPN and CDR2 SVGIG (reference sequence). Deletions cut 0 bases from V and 3 bases from J, with 11 bases between. The CDR3 is made up of 14 amino acids. CDR3 coding DNA: TGTGCCTGGAGTGTGGGGGGGCTCTACACTGAAGCTTTCTTT. As protein: CAWSVGGLYTEAFF.

This clone was counted a single time. CDR3 DNA sequence: TGTGCCAGCTCACCACTTGGGGGCATTGACTATGGCTACACCTTC. Translating it yields CASSPLGGIDYGYTF. The chain uses TRBV18 and TRBJ1-2; D possibly corresponds to TRBD1 (6 bases). The CDR3 is made up of 15 amino acids. Deletions cut 1 base from V and 3 bases from J, with 12 bases between. Per germline, CDR1 KGHSH and CDR2 LQKENI.

The chain uses TRBV28 and TRBJ2-6; perhaps D is TRBD1 or TRBD2 (5 bases each). The CDR3 runs to 18 residues. Trimming removed 1 base at V and 1 base at J, with 14 bases between. The germline CDR1 and CDR2 sequences are MDHEN and SYDVKM. The CDR3 region is CASSLLLGTASGANVLTF. DNA for the CDR3: TGTGCCAGCAGTTTATTGTTGGGGACGGCTTCTGGGGCCAACGTCCTGACTTTC.

The chain uses TRBV3-1 (or the pseudogene TRBV3-2) and TRBJ2-2; D is ambiguous. Germline-derived CDR1 and CDR2 are LGHDT and YNNKEL (reference sequence). This CDR3 region has 13 residues. Trimming stripped 1 base from V and 13 bases from J, with 13 bases between. The CDR3 sequence: CASSQGLREGLFF. CDR3 nucleotide sequence: TGTGCCAGCAGCCAAGGATTAAGGGAAGGGCTGTTTTTT.

This clone appeared once. This sequence joins TRBV24-1 and TRBJ2-1; unclear D gene. Looked up from germline, CDR1 is KGHDR and CDR2 is SFDVKD. The V end lost 2 bases, the J end lost 6 bases, and 13 bases lay between the germline ends. This CDR3 contains 15 residues. The CDR3 sequence is CATSDSTSYANEQFF. For the CDR3, the DNA is TGTGCCACCAGTGATTCCACCTCCTACGCCAATGAGCAGTTCTTC.

In its sample, this clone was seen once. This rearrangement joins TRBV12-3 or TRBV12-4 to TRBJ2-7, with D perhaps TRBD1 or TRBD2 (5 bases each). Trimming stripped 2 bases from V and 6 bases from J, with 11 bases between. The CDR3 is 13 amino acids. CDR3 amino acids: CASSLRGDSEQYF. CDR3 nucleotide sequence: TGTGCCAGCAGTTTAAGAGGGGATTCCGAGCAGTACTTC.

The J gene is TRBJ2-7, the V gene TRBV5-1; TRBD1 aligns across 9 bases. V trimming: 4 bases; J trimming: 5 bases; junction bases outside the gene matches: 10. Germline-derived CDR1 and CDR2 are SGHRS and YFSETQ. The CDR3 runs to 15 residues. The CDR3, as DNA: TGCGCCAGCAGCATAACCGGGACAGGGATCCACGAGCAGTACTTC. Its protein is CASSITGTGIHEQYF.

The chain employs TRBV6-2 or TRBV6-3 and TRBJ2-1, with 9 bases fitting TRBD2. CDR1 and CDR2 (germline): MNHEY, SVGEGT. J was trimmed by 2 bases and V by 4 bases; bases with no gene match: 3. The CDR3 loop spans 15 amino acids. The CDR3 sequence is CASSSASGAYNEQFF. CDR3 coding DNA: TGTGCCAGCAGTTCCGCTAGCGGGGCCTACAATGAGCAGTTCTTC.

V and J are TRBV28 and TRBJ1-1; 10 nucleotides line up with TRBD1. CDR3 length: 15 amino acids. Germline trimming cut 5 bases from V and 6 bases from J; bases unmatched to any gene: 9. The germline CDR1 and CDR2 sequences are MDHEN and SYDVKM. CDR3 amino acids: CASSPGQGVRSEAFF. CDR3 bases: TGTGCCAGCAGTCCCGGACAGGGGGTGAGGTCTGAAGCTTTCTTT.